Listed here are 25 T cell receptor beta chains from one sample, sequenced in a study of CD8 T cells in ankylosing spondylitis (dated by TCRdb to 2017 to 2019). Library preparation used 5' RACE. TCRdb lists the instrument as Illumina HiSeq 2500. TCRdb passed the public sequencing reads through fastp at Q25 and MiXCR, retaining productive beta sequences. When rows share a CDR3 protein, they turn into one entry using the most common DNA and genes. A total of approximately 200,000 distinct CDR3 sequences appear in this sample, roughly 13% of them only once. Together, the top ten hold 16% of the sample. The specimen was blood, either unsorted or a sorted T cell fraction (not recorded which). The receptors come from a male donor with ankylosing spondylitis or in good health (not recorded which).

This clonotype was counted a few times. The gene calls are TRBV28 and TRBJ1-1; D uncertain. The CDR3 consists of 11 residues. V lost 3 bases and J lost 10, with 9 bases in between. The germline CDR1 and CDR2 sequences are MDHEN and SYDVKM. The chain's CDR3 is CASSFIRRAFF. The CDR3 nucleotides read TGTGCCAGCAGTTTTATCAGGCGAGCTTTCTTT.

This clonotype was observed many times. This chain joins TRBV5-6 and TRBJ2-1, with D unresolved. CDR1 is SGHDT and CDR2 is YYEEEE in the germline V gene. The length of the CDR3 is 11 residues. The V and J ends lost 1 base and 6 bases respectively, with 2 bases between them. For the CDR3, the DNA is TGTGCCAGCAGCTTGAGCAATGAGCAGTTCTTC. The encoded protein is CASSLSNEQFF.

V is TRBV7-9 and J is TRBJ2-1, with D unclear. This CDR3 region has 13 residues. With 5 bases removed from V and 10 bases from J, the gap between germline ends came to 15 bases. Germline CDR1 SEHNR, CDR2 FQNEAQ (reference sequence). CDR3 DNA sequence: TGTGCCAGCAGCCAAGGTTGGTTGAGGGAGCAGTTCTTC. Translation gives CASSQGWLREQFF.

As DNA, the CDR3 is TGTGCCAGCAGCTTAGGCTCAGCACCCTCCTATGGCTACACCTTC. Protein product: CASSLGSAPSYGYTF. The chain is built from TRBV7-6 and TRBJ1-2; no firm D call. In germline, CDR1 is SGHVS, CDR2 FNYEAQ. This CDR3 has 15 residues. V was pared by 1 base and J by 4 bases, with 13 bases between. Full variable domain (rest looked up from reference TRBV7-6 and TRBJ1-2): GAGVSQSPRYKVTKRGQDVALRCDPISGHVSLYWYRQALGQGPEFLTYFNYEAQQDKSGLPNDRFSAERPEGSISTLTIQRTEQRDSAMYRCASSLGSAPSYGYTFGSGTRLTVV.

Here the CDR3 reads CASSVSGYNEQFF. CDR3 sequence (DNA): TGCGCCAGCAGTGTTTCGGGGTACAATGAGCAGTTCTTC. This chain joins TRBV10-2 and TRBJ2-1, with a weak D call TRBD2 (5 bases). Germline CDR1 reads WSHSY; CDR2 reads SAAADI. The CDR3 has 13 amino acids. Between the trimmed V and J ends, which lost 4 bases and 4 bases, there was a span of 8 bases.

This clonotype was counted only a few times. The chain uses TRBV11-2 and TRBJ1-3; D ambiguous. The germline V and J ends were trimmed by 2 bases and 2 bases, with 4 bases remaining between them. Germline V gene sequence: CDR1 SGHAT, CDR2 FQNNGV. The CDR3 has 13 amino acids. The CDR3 sequence is CASSLPPGNTIYF. CDR3 coding DNA: TGTGCCAGCAGCTTACCCCCTGGAAACACCATATATTTT. Looking up the rest from reference TRBV11-2 and TRBJ1-3 gives the full variable domain: EAGVAQSPRYKIIEKRQSVAFWCNPISGHATLYWYQQILGQGPKLLIQFQNNGVVDDSQLPKDRFSAERLKGVDSTLKIQPAKLEDSAVYLCASSLPPGNTIYFGEGSWLTVV.

The V and J genes are TRBV7-9 and TRBJ2-2; 8 nucleotides align to TRBD2. Germline V lookup: CDR1 SEHNR, CDR2 FQNEAQ (reference sequence). The CDR3 has 17 residues. With 0 bases clipped from V and 0 bases from J, the junction kept 3 bases outside the gene matches. The CDR3 DNA follows: TGTGCCAGCAGCTTAGCGGCGGGACTAGCGAACACCGGGGAGCTGTTTTTT. This translates into CASSLAAGLANTGELFF.

This clonotype was picked up a small number of times. This rearrangement joins TRBV4-1 to TRBJ2-1; no clear D. The CDR3 contains 14 residues. Trimming stripped 1 base from V and 2 bases from J, with 6 bases between. Germline values: CDR1 MGHRA, CDR2 YSYEKL. The CDR3 DNA sequence: TGCGCCAGCAGCCAAGTTGACACCTACAATGAGCAGTTCTTC. Amino acids: CASSQVDTYNEQFF.

The chain uses TRBV3-1 and TRBJ1-1; the match to TRBD1 covers 10 bases. Germline V gene sequence: CDR1 LGHDT, CDR2 YNNKEL (reference sequence). The V segment lost 1 base and the J segment 5 bases; nucleotides outside the gene matches: 4. CDR3 length: 15 amino acids. Written as DNA, the CDR3 is TGTGCCAGCAGCCAAGGGACAGGGGGGAGTACTGAAGCTTTCTTT. The encoded protein is CASSQGTGGSTEAFF.

The chain couples TRBV29-1 to TRBJ1-1; 9 bases are shared with TRBD1. The CDR3 length is 13 residues. V lost 5 bases, J lost 5 bases, and 6 bases stayed unmatched. Germline-derived CDR1 and CDR2 are SQVTM and ANQGSEA. The CDR3 region is CSVLGQGRTEAFF. CDR3 nucleotides: TGCAGCGTTCTTGGACAGGGGCGAACTGAAGCTTTCTTT.

This clonotype has more than one count but fewer than ten. This rearrangement joins TRBV11-2 to TRBJ2-7; D is possibly TRBD1 or TRBD2 (5 bases each). Looked up from germline, CDR1 is SGHAT and CDR2 is FQNNGV. The germline V and J ends were trimmed by 5 bases and 3 bases, with 20 bases remaining between them. This CDR3 comprises 16 residues. CDR3 sequence: CASSPLSGTGNYEQYF. The CDR3 DNA follows: TGTGCCAGCAGCCCGTTATCCGGGACGGGTAACTACGAGCAGTACTTC.

This clonotype was seen repeatedly, ten times or more. J is TRBJ1-1 and V is TRBV2; 8 bases are a match to TRBD1. The CDR3 sequence is 17 residues long. J was trimmed by 0 bases and V by 6 bases; bases with no gene match: 12. The germline V gene has CDR1 SNHLY and CDR2 FYNNEI. The CDR3 region has the DNA TGTGCCAGCAGATTAAATTCCAGGGGGCTGATGAACACTGAAGCTTTCTTT. Residues: CASRLNSRGLMNTEAFF.

This clonotype has only a few counts. V gene TRBV28 combines with J gene TRBJ2-1, with 9 nucleotides matching TRBD2. In germline, CDR1 is MDHEN, CDR2 SYDVKM. This CDR3 has 16 amino acids. The trim removed 1 base at V and 5 bases at J, leaving 6 bases unmatched. The CDR3 loop reads CASSLLRRGGHNEQFF. The CDR3 nucleotides read TGTGCCAGCAGTTTATTGCGGCGGGGGGGGCACAATGAGCAGTTCTTC.

This sequence joins TRBV6-5 and TRBJ2-5; 9 positions agree with TRBD2. Germline CDR1 reads MNHEY; CDR2 reads SVGAGI. The CDR3 has 16 amino acids. V was clipped by 4 bases and J by 1 base; unmatched bases: 7. The DNA of the CDR3 is TGTGCCAGCAGTTCTCTAGCGGGGAATGGCCAAGAGACCCAGTACTTC. Translation gives CASSSLAGNGQETQYF.

The chain uses TRBV18 and TRBJ2-7, with D perhaps TRBD1 (6 bases). Germline CDR1 is KGHSH and CDR2 is LQKENI. The CDR3 length is 17 residues. Between the trimmed V and J ends, which lost 3 bases and 3 bases, there was a span of 21 bases. The CDR3, as DNA: TGTGCCAGCTCACCCGAAGACAGGCTTCCCCCCTTCTACGAGCAGTACTTC. Its protein product is CASSPEDRLPPFYEQYF.

The gene calls are TRBV27 and TRBJ2-7, with unresolved D. CDR3 length: 13 residues. The germline V gene has CDR1 MNHEY and CDR2 SMNVEV (reference sequence). V lost 2 bases and J 1 base, leaving 6 bases between the germline ends. The CDR3 is CASSLGESYEQYF. The DNA for the CDR3 is TGTGCCAGCAGTTTAGGAGAATCCTACGAGCAGTACTTC.

This chain uses TRBV4-1 with TRBJ2-1; a possible D gene is TRBD1 (5 bases). The V and J ends lost 0 bases and 0 bases respectively, with 15 bases between them. Germline CDR1 and CDR2: MGHRA and YSYEKL. The CDR3 consists of 18 residues. The CDR3 protein is CASSQEGHRQSSYNEQFF. CDR3 in DNA: TGCGCCAGCAGCCAAGAGGGGCACCGGCAGAGCTCCTACAATGAGCAGTTCTTC.

The chain is built from TRBV7-8 and TRBJ2-7; D not resolved. This CDR3 spans 14 amino acids. V was cut by 5 bases and J by 3 bases, with 14 bases left in between. CDR1 is SGHVS, CDR2 FQNEAQ, per germline. For the CDR3, the DNA is TGTGCCAGCAGCCCACTCGCAAAAGACTACGAGCAGTACTTC. It encodes CASSPLAKDYEQYF.

The chain has TRBV7-8 and TRBJ2-1, with 10 bases aligning to TRBD2. The CDR3 consists of 15 residues. The trim removed 1 base at V and 7 bases at J, leaving 4 bases unmatched. Germline CDR1 SGHVS, CDR2 FQNEAQ. DNA of the CDR3: TGTGCCAGCAGCTTAGTGATGGGACTAGCGAATGAGCAGTTCTTC. Its translation is CASSLVMGLANEQFF.

This clonotype was seen many times. The V call is TRBV20-1, the J call TRBJ2-2; 7 positions match TRBD2. The germline CDR1 and CDR2 sequences are DFQATT and SNEGSKA (reference sequence). V was pared by 0 bases and J by 6 bases, with 4 bases of the junction left unmatched. The CDR3 totals 14 residues. CDR3 in amino acids: CSARDSRESGELFF. The CDR3 nucleotides read TGCAGTGCTAGAGATTCGCGGGAGTCCGGGGAGCTGTTTTTT.

The rearrangement uses TRBV12-3 or TRBV12-4 and TRBJ1-4, with TRBD1 matching over 9 bases. With V trimmed by 5 bases and J by 8 bases, 9 bases remained unmatched. This CDR3 has 15 residues. CDR3 in amino acids: CASSPGTGLGEKLFF. CDR3 bases: TGTGCCAGCAGTCCCGGGACAGGGCTTGGAGAAAAACTGTTTTTT.

The sample holds a few counts of this clonotype. The rearrangement joins TRBV21-1 to TRBJ2-1; no check of the table's D call, TRBD1, against the DNA was made. TRBV21-1 is a recognized pseudogene. The CDR3 extends over 16 amino acids. The CDR3 sequence: CASSKTEGQGDNEQFF. For the CDR3, the DNA is TGTGCCAGCAGCAAAACTGAGGGACAGGGAGACAATGAGCAGTTCTTC.

This clonotype was found once. This chain uses TRBV9 with TRBJ1-1; D remains unclear. Germline V CDR1 and CDR2: SGDLS, YYNGEE. Trimming took off 0 bases at V and 1 base at J, with 10 bases between the two ends. There are 15 residues in the CDR3. The CDR3 loop reads CASSVVRARNTEAFF. DNA for the CDR3: TGTGCCAGCAGCGTAGTTAGAGCTCGGAACACTGAAGCTTTCTTT.

This clonotype was counted between two and nine times. At one end the junction does not follow the germline gene, possibly because of a read error. The chain joins TRBV19 to TRBJ2-1, with D tentatively TRBD2 (6 bases). Germline CDR1 LNHDA, CDR2 SQIVND (reference sequence). This CDR3 is built from 15 residues. CDR3 loop: CASTGIGGLYNEQFF. CDR3 coding DNA: TGTGCCAGTACGGGGATCGGGGGACTTTACAATGAGCAGTTTTTC.

This clonotype turned up a few times. The chain recombines TRBV3-1 with TRBJ2-1; TRBD1 agrees at 12 bases. Germline V gene lookup returns CDR1 LGHDT and CDR2 YNNKEL (reference sequence). The J segment lost 8 bases and the V segment lost 4 bases, leaving 9 bases of the junction unmatched. This CDR3 spans 16 amino acids. The CDR3 loop reads CASSPDGTGGLDEQFF. CDR3 coding DNA: TGTGCCAGCAGCCCTGACGGGACAGGGGGCTTGGATGAGCAGTTCTTC.